This T cell receptor (beta chain) originates from a study of blood T cell repertoires in COVID-19 (dated by TCRdb to 2018 to 2020). Background on the whole study: ImmuneRACE Cohort 3 recovered participants were defined by two consecutive negative NP/OP PCR tests, healthcare professional clearance, or symptom resolution. HLA class I and class II types, where available, came from metadata supplied by the sample provider rather than from assay-based typing. The repertoires were released in a freely available public database meant as a resource for research on the immune response to SARS-CoV-2. The samples were drawn from two sources: the first 160 participants of the ongoing ImmuneRACE study, and 950 to 1,500 subjects contributed by 6 global collaborators. The sample metadata nearly always contained a de-identified subject ID, COVID-19 status, age in years and sex. The dataset comprised deeply sampled blood TCRbeta repertoires from subjects exposed to, actively infected with, or recovered from COVID-19. Samples from collaborators originated in the United States, Italy and Spain and spanned both the acute and convalescent phases of COVID-19. The prospective study material was composed of cDNA or gDNA derived from T cells, B-cell-depleted T cells, or PBMCs.

The investigation overall reported the following: Clinical and demographic metadata were provided uncurated, with the amount varying by source and participant.

Participants in the prospective study were enrolled through a virtual design, were aged 18 to 89 years, and lived in roughly 24 United States geographic areas. Cohort assignment in the prospective study relied on participant-reported clinical history from a screening survey and a study questionnaire. Each participant in the prospective study had whole blood, serum and a nasopharyngeal or oropharyngeal swab collected by mobile phlebotomists. Over a roughly two-month period, participants in the prospective study had the option of providing additional blood draws and questionnaires. Before DNA extraction, blood samples from the prospective study were shipped at room temperature or frozen. As encoded in the germline V gene, CDR1 is MGHRA while CDR2 is YSYEKL. From the cysteine through the phenylalanine, the CDR3 covers 12 amino acids. The sequence is cut down to CDR3 DNA, 36 bases in frame from base 1. V and J are truncated by 3 bases and 7 bases respectively, leaving an intervening sequence of 4 bases.

About this clone itself: What this receptor recognizes is not known. Nothing much larger sits one base from this clone, and base qualities are not available.

TCRbeta CDR3 regions were amplified from genomic DNA by means of the immunoSEQ Assay, a bias-controlled multiplex PCR. On the study's bioinformatics: Within the assay, amplification of reference gene primers was used to estimate how many nucleated cells each sample contained. To quantify the absolute abundance of each unique TCRbeta CDR3 rearrangement, sequence reads were collapsed and filtered. For each sample, productive Simpson clonality was calculated as the square root of Simpson's diversity index across productive rearrangements. This is the immuneACCESS table as TCRdb keeps it, with only in-frame sequences that have V and J called. A part of the clones is gone; compared with another copy, unresolved V genes explain less than half, and the rest is unexplained. That table gives V, J and clone size, and the DNA gave D and trimming. The sample yields 350,000 to 450,000 clones; 80% to 90% were counted once. About 1.9% of the sample rests with the top ten.

The receptor chain draws on TRBV4-1 and TRBJ1-6; the D segment cannot be called with confidence. This receptor was obtained from a man between 35 and 55 years old in a cohort exposed to, infected with or recovered from COVID-19 (not recorded which). The sequenced material came from PBMCs or T cells enriched from blood (not recorded which). The DNA is TGCGCCAGCAGCCATAGCAATTCACCCCTCCACTTT. Its amino acids are CASSHSNSPLHF.